Each of the 30 T cell receptor beta chains below was sequenced from the same sample in a study of CD8 T cells in Susac syndrome. Roughly 0.45 to 1 ug RNA was reverse transcribed with random hexamers. One entry per CDR3 protein results from TCRdb running MiXCR on the immunoSEQ multiplex PCR reads. The sample holds roughly 150,000 distinct CDR3 sequences, roughly 95% seen once. Source material: CD4+ T cells from PBMCs. These receptors originate from a human donor with multiple sclerosis.

V gene TRBV12-3 or TRBV12-4 combines with J gene TRBJ2-7, with 8 bases aligning to TRBD2. V gave up 5 bases and J gave up 12 bases; unmatched junction bases: 15. The CDR3 is 14 residues long. CDR3 DNA sequence: TGTGCCAGCAGTCAACCCCCGGGTAGCGGGGAACTGTACTTC. Amino acid sequence: CASSQPPGSGELYF.

The chain has TRBV5-6 and TRBJ1-1; D gene ambiguous. The CDR3 is 14 residues long. Trimming took off 2 bases at V and 5 bases at J, with 13 bases between the two ends. The germline V gene has CDR1 SGHDT and CDR2 YYEEEE. The CDR3 here is CASSFADPRTEAFF. For the CDR3, the DNA is TGTGCCAGCAGCTTCGCTGACCCGAGGACTGAAGCTTTCTTT.

This clonotype was counted a single time. The chain recombines TRBV27 with TRBJ1-5, with 10 bases fitting TRBD1. The V gene's germline CDR1 is MNHEY and CDR2 SMNVEV (reference sequence). The ends lost 4 bases at V and 6 bases at J; junction bases unmatched: 0. The CDR3 is 13 residues long. In nucleotides, the CDR3 is TGTGCCAGCAGTTGGACAGGGGGTCAGCCCCAGCATTTT. This codes for CASSWTGGQPQHF.

The chain recombines TRBV19 with TRBJ1-5; D gene uncertain. The CDR3 has 13 amino acids. Trimming pared 3 bases from V and 7 bases from J, leaving 10 bases between. Germline CDR1 and CDR2: LNHDA and SQIVND (reference sequence). In DNA form, the CDR3 reads TGTGCCAGTAGTATCCAACTGGAACAGCCCCAGCATTTT. Its translation: CASSIQLEQPQHF.

The chain carries TRBV6-1 and TRBJ1-3, with D maybe TRBD1 (6 bases). The germline CDR1 and CDR2 sequences are MNHNS and SASEGT. Trimming left V 6 bases short and J 1 base short, with 25 bases between. The CDR3 length is 19 residues. CDR3 nucleotides: TGTGCCAGCAGCCTCTACCCAAACGGACAGTTGATATCTGGAAACACCATATATTTT. This codes for CASSLYPNGQLISGNTIYF.

Comments on this clonotype: The junction and the germline gene differ at one end; a read error may be behind it. The CDR3 bases are TGTGCCAGCAGATACTTCGGGACAGGCTCCTACGAGCAGTACTTC. This gives the protein CASRYFGTGSYEQYF. J is TRBJ2-7 and V is TRBV6-2 or TRBV6-3, with 8 bases aligning to TRBD1. The CDR3 extends over 15 amino acids. Germline V gene sequence: CDR1 MNHEY, CDR2 SVGEGT.

This chain links TRBV29-1 with TRBJ2-2; D perhaps matches TRBD2 (6 bases). CDR3 length: 15 residues. Germline CDR1 reads SQVTM; CDR2 reads ANQGSEA. Trimming shortened V by 3 bases and J by 5 bases, and 16 bases separated the two germline ends. For the CDR3, the DNA is TGCAGCGTTGAGGGGCCGACTAGGTCTACCGGGGAGCTGTTTTTT. The encoded protein is CSVEGPTRSTGELFF.

This clonotype showed up just a few times. The chain is built from TRBV18 and TRBJ2-7; D perhaps matches TRBD1 (6 bases). The germline gives CDR1 KGHSH, CDR2 LQKENI. The CDR3 totals 13 residues. V lost 2 bases and J 3 bases, leaving 8 bases between the germline ends. CDR3 sequence: CASSPNRDYEQYF. The CDR3 DNA reads TGTGCCAGCTCACCAAACAGGGACTACGAGCAGTACTTC.

This sequence joins TRBV20-1 and TRBJ2-3; D might be TRBD1 (6 bases). This CDR3 is 14 amino acids long. Germline V lookup: CDR1 DFQATT, CDR2 SNEGSKA (reference sequence). V lost 3 bases to trimming and J lost 3 bases, with 13 bases between them. DNA for the CDR3: TGCAGTGCTAGGGCTGGGGGCGATACAGATACGCAGTATTTT. Protein sequence: CSARAGGDTDTQYF.

The V and J genes are TRBV10-3 and TRBJ1-5; 7 positions agree with TRBD1. The V segment lost 7 bases and the J segment 2 bases; nucleotides outside the gene matches: 5. Germline loops: CDR1 ENHRY, CDR2 SYGVKD. CDR3 length: 14 amino acids. CDR3 DNA: TGTGCCATCAATGACAGGGAGGGCAATCAGCCCCAGCATTTT. It specifies CAINDREGNQPQHF.

The V call is TRBV6-6, the J call TRBJ1-4, with TRBD1 as a possible D gene (5 bases). The germline gives CDR1 MNHNY, CDR2 SVGAGI (reference sequence). V lost 6 bases to trimming and J lost 5 bases, with 16 bases between them. The CDR3 length is 15 residues. The CDR3 sequence is CASRSNTGGNEKLFF. DNA of the CDR3: TGTGCCAGCAGGTCGAACACCGGGGGAAATGAAAAACTGTTTTTT.

This clonotype has just one count. J is TRBJ2-3 and V is TRBV10-1; D is possibly TRBD2 (5 bases). Germline loops: CDR1 WNHNN, CDR2 SYGVQD (reference sequence). The ends were cut back, 2 bases at V and 4 bases at J, with 7 bases in the middle. This CDR3 spans 13 amino acids. In DNA form, the CDR3 reads TGCGCCAGCAGTGAGGCTAGCCCAGATACGCAGTATTTT. Encoded protein: CASSEASPDTQYF.

Details on this clonotype: An end of the junction differs from the germline gene, which may be a read error. The rearrangement uses TRBV6-5 and TRBJ2-6, with a tentative D call TRBD1 (5 bases). The CDR3 consists of 14 residues. Germline V lookup: CDR1 MNHEY, CDR2 SVGAGI. CDR3 loop: CASKVHSGANVLAF. In nucleotides, the CDR3 is TGTGCCAGCAAAGTCCACTCTGGGGCCAACGTCCTGGCTTTC.

The chain combines TRBV27 with TRBJ1-5, with 8 bases that match TRBD1. Trimming removed 6 bases from V and 3 bases from J; junction bases left unmatched: 10. CDR1 is MNHEY and CDR2 is SMNVEV in the germline V gene (reference sequence). The CDR3 covers 16 residues. The CDR3 nucleotides read TGTGCCAGCAGGAGCAATTCACAGGGGGACAATCAGCCCCAGCATTTT. Translating gives CASRSNSQGDNQPQHF.

The chain uses TRBV10-3 and TRBJ2-3, with D maybe TRBD2 (6 bases). The germline gives CDR1 ENHRY, CDR2 SYGVKD. The CDR3 spans 16 residues. Trimming shortened V by 4 bases and J by 6 bases, and 20 bases separated the two germline ends. The CDR3 DNA follows: TGTGCCATCAGTGGTAGACGGGGGATCTCCTTGGATACGCAGTATTTT. This sequence encodes CAISGRRGISLDTQYF.

V usage is TRBV15 and J usage is TRBJ1-5; D ambiguous. Per germline, CDR1 LNHNV and CDR2 YYDKDF (reference sequence). Between the trimmed V and J ends, which lost 3 bases and 3 bases, there was a span of 24 bases. CDR3 size: 19 residues. The CDR3 protein is CATSSPEKDGGYSNQPQHF. DNA for the CDR3: TGTGCCACCAGCAGCCCCGAGAAAGATGGAGGTTACTCCAATCAGCCCCAGCATTTT.

This chain connects TRBV7-9 to TRBJ2-1; the D gene could be TRBD1 or TRBD2 (5 bases each). The germline V gene encodes CDR1 SEHNR and CDR2 FQNEAQ (reference sequence). The CDR3 is 15 amino acids. The germline V and J ends were trimmed by 3 bases and 2 bases, with 11 bases remaining between them. DNA for the CDR3: TGTGCCAGCAGCTTCGGGACGCCAACCTACAATGAGCAGTTCTTC. This translates into CASSFGTPTYNEQFF. Combining the CDR3 with reference TRBV7-9 and TRBJ2-1 gives the whole variable domain DTGVSQNPRHKITKRGQNVTFRCDPISEHNRLYWYRQTLGQGPEFLTYFQNEAQLEKSRLLSDRFSAERPKGSFSTLEIQRTEQGDSAMYLCASSFGTPTYNEQFFGPGTRLTVL.

The rearrangement joins TRBV7-9 to TRBJ1-2; no reliable D call. This CDR3 has 15 residues. Per the germline V gene, CDR1 is SEHNR and CDR2 is FQNEAQ (reference sequence). The ends were cut back, 5 bases at V and 3 bases at J, with 16 bases in the middle. This chain's CDR3 is CASSQRRGVDYGYTF. In DNA, the CDR3 is TGTGCCAGCAGCCAGCGAAGAGGTGTTGACTATGGCTACACCTTC.

This rearrangement joins TRBV19 to TRBJ1-2; D not resolved. This CDR3 is 13 amino acids long. Per the germline V gene, CDR1 is LNHDA and CDR2 is SQIVND (reference sequence). V lost 6 bases and J lost 5, with 13 bases in between. The CDR3 reads CASRTSQGYGYTF. CDR3 bases: TGTGCCAGTAGGACATCCCAAGGGTATGGCTACACCTTC.

V gene TRBV7-2 combines with J gene TRBJ1-2, with D perhaps matching TRBD1 (5 bases). This CDR3 spans 11 amino acids. Trimming removed 8 bases at V and 6 bases at J, with 10 bases between. The germline CDR1 and CDR2 sequences are SGHTA and FQGNSA. In DNA, the CDR3 is TGTGCCAGCTGGGGCCGGAATGGCTACACCTTC. Protein product: CASWGRNGYTF. The variable domain in full, completed from reference TRBV7-2 and TRBJ1-2, reads GAGVSQSPSNKVTEKGKDVELRCDPISGHTALYWYRQSLGQGLEFLIYFQGNSAPDKSGLPSDRFSAERTGGSVSTLTIQRTQQEDSAVYLCASWGRNGYTFGSGTRLTVV.

This chain joins TRBV3-1 and TRBJ1-5; D gene unclear. CDR3 size: 16 residues. Trimming removed 0 bases at V and 4 bases at J, with 13 bases between. CDR1 LGHDT and CDR2 YNNKEL come from the germline V gene (reference sequence). As DNA, the CDR3 is TGTGCCAGCAGCCAAGAGGAGGGCTCGGGTAATCAGCCCCAGCATTTT. This encodes CASSQEEGSGNQPQHF.

J is TRBJ1-5 and V is TRBV29-1, with D uncertain. Looked up from germline, CDR1 is SQVTM and CDR2 is ANQGSEA. V was clipped by 4 bases and J by 1 base, with 5 bases between them. This CDR3 region has 12 residues. Written as DNA, the CDR3 is TGCAGCGTTGCGATGAGCAATCAGCCCCAGCATTTT. Translated: CSVAMSNQPQHF.

The V gene is TRBV28, the J gene TRBJ1-2; weak D call: TRBD1 (5 bases). Trimming stripped 4 bases from V and 4 bases from J, with 10 bases between. Germline assignment: CDR1 MDHEN and CDR2 SYDVKM. The CDR3 extends over 13 amino acids. The CDR3 DNA is TGTGCCAGCAGTTCGACAGTGCTCTATGGCTACACCTTC. This codes for CASSSTVLYGYTF.

This chain connects TRBV27 to TRBJ2-5; D gene ambiguous. There are 14 residues in the CDR3. Germline V lookup: CDR1 MNHEY, CDR2 SMNVEV (reference sequence). Deletions cut 4 bases from V and 4 bases from J, with 13 bases between. The CDR3 reads CASSYQDGAETQYF. CDR3 in DNA: TGTGCCAGCAGTTACCAGGACGGTGCAGAGACCCAGTACTTC.

The chain employs TRBV4-2 and TRBJ2-5; possibly TRBD2 for D (5 bases). V shed 1 base and J shed 1 base, with 10 bases lying between them. Per the germline V gene, CDR1 is LGHNA and CDR2 is YNFKEQ. The CDR3 runs 15 residues. CDR3 sequence (DNA): TGTGCCAGCAGCCAAGTCGCAGCGGCCCAAGAGACCCAGTACTTC. Protein product: CASSQVAAAQETQYF.

The rearrangement links TRBV30 to TRBJ1-5; D perhaps matches TRBD1 (5 bases). V was pared by 5 bases and J by 3 bases, with 14 bases between. CDR1 and CDR2 from the germline V gene are GTSNPN and SVGIG (reference sequence). The CDR3 contains 14 residues. CDR3 bases: TGTGCCTGGGGTCCGGGGCTCCACAATCAGCCCCAGCATTTT. This sequence encodes CAWGPGLHNQPQHF.

V is TRBV18 and J is TRBJ2-7; D unclear. Germline assignment: CDR1 KGHSH and CDR2 LQKENI. The V end was cut by 0 bases, the J end by 2 bases, with 11 bases between. CDR3 length: 15 amino acids. The CDR3 DNA reads TGTGCCAGCTCACCACCATTCCACCTCCCCTACGAGCAGTACTTC. Translated: CASSPPFHLPYEQYF. The full variable domain, in which reference TRBV18 and TRBJ2-7 provide the parts outside the CDR3, is NAGVMQNPRHLVRRRGQEARLRCSPMKGHSHVYWYRQLPEEGLKFMVYLQKENIIDESGMPKERFSAEFPKEGPSILRIQQVVRGDSAAYFCASSPPFHLPYEQYFGPGTRLTVT.

This clonotype was seen once. The chain recombines TRBV16 with TRBJ1-5; no definite D call. The germline CDR1 and CDR2 sequences are KGHSY and FQNENV. The CDR3 consists of 14 residues. The V gene lost 4 bases and the J gene lost 3 bases, with 10 bases spanning the gap. The CDR3 region has the DNA TGTGCCAGCAGCCCAGCGGGCTACAATCAGCCCCAGCATTTT. Protein: CASSPAGYNQPQHF. The whole variable domain, remainder taken from reference TRBV16 and TRBJ1-5, is GEEVAQTPKHLVRGEGQKAKLYCAPIKGHSYVFWYQQVLKNEFKFLISFQNENVFDETGMPKERFSAKCLPNSPCSLEIQATKLEDSAVYFCASSPAGYNQPQHFGDGTRLSIL.

The V and J genes are TRBV18 and TRBJ2-7; D is possibly TRBD1 (5 bases). The CDR3 is 15 residues long. V was shortened by 0 bases and J by 2 bases, with 11 bases between the two germline ends. Per germline, CDR1 KGHSH and CDR2 LQKENI. This CDR3 reads CASSPPIGEPYEQYF. As DNA, the CDR3 is TGTGCCAGCTCACCACCGATAGGGGAACCCTACGAGCAGTACTTC. Using reference TRBV18 and TRBJ2-7 for the parts outside the CDR3, the full variable domain is NAGVMQNPRHLVRRRGQEARLRCSPMKGHSHVYWYRQLPEEGLKFMVYLQKENIIDESGMPKERFSAEFPKEGPSILRIQQVVRGDSAAYFCASSPPIGEPYEQYFGPGTRLTVT.

The chain recombines TRBV5-4 with TRBJ2-5; D is possibly TRBD2 (5 bases). CDR3 length equals 14 residues. Trimming cost V 4 bases and J 2 bases, with 12 bases left between them. In germline, CDR1 is SGHNT, CDR2 YYREEE (reference sequence). The CDR3 loop is CASSTRTAQETQYF. The CDR3 bases are TGTGCCAGCAGCACCAGGACTGCTCAAGAGACCCAGTACTTC. Full variable domain (outside the CDR3, taken from reference TRBV5-4 and TRBJ2-5): ETGVTQSPTHLIKTRGQQVTLRCSSQSGHNTVSWYQQALGQGPQFIFQYYREEENGRGNFPPRFSGLQFPNYSSELNVNALELDDSALYLCASSTRTAQETQYFGPGTRLLVL.